Below, 20 T cell receptor beta chains from the same sample are listed, as sequenced in a study of technical replicates of blood from a handful of donors. The method was immunoSEQ multiplex PCR; TCRdb's version includes in-frame clones alone and lacks a portion of them. The sample lists around 79,000 clones, roughly 94% occurring once. The sample was T cells isolated from PBMCs. These TCRs come from a human donor in good health.

J is TRBJ1-2 and V is TRBV7-6, with TRBD1 matching over 8 bases. The V segment lost 3 bases and the J segment 0 bases; nucleotides outside the gene matches: 3. The CDR3 is made up of 15 amino acids. From germline, CDR1 is SGHVS and CDR2 FNYEAQ. CDR3 bases: TGTGCCAGCAGCTTCCCACAGGGGGCTAACTATGGCTACACCTTC. Translation gives CASSFPQGANYGYTF.

This clone was seen a handful of times. The chain carries TRBV27 and TRBJ2-7; D gene unclear. This CDR3 contains 13 residues. The germline V gene has CDR1 MNHEY and CDR2 SMNVEV (reference sequence). Trimming pared 4 bases from V and 3 bases from J, leaving 10 bases between. CDR3 sequence reads: CASSSPLNYEQYF. The CDR3 bases are TGTGCCAGCAGTTCCCCACTAAACTACGAGCAGTACTTC.

This rearrangement joins TRBV6-1 to TRBJ1-2; no clear D. V lost 5 bases and J lost 8, with 18 bases in between. This CDR3 is built from 14 residues. Germline V gene data show CDR1 as MNHNS and CDR2 as SASEGT. CDR3: CASSTVARTGGYTF. The CDR3 coding sequence is TGTGCCAGCAGTACTGTCGCCCGGACGGGGGGCTACACCTTC.

This chain uses TRBV2 with TRBJ1-5; D gene uncertain. Germline V lookup: CDR1 SNHLY, CDR2 FYNNEI. The CDR3 has 14 amino acids. With 4 bases removed from V and 0 bases from J, the gap between germline ends came to 7 bases. Written as DNA, the CDR3 is TGTGCCAGCAGTGGGCAAAGTAGCAATCAGCCCCAGCATTTT. Protein sequence: CASSGQSSNQPQHF.

V usage is TRBV19 and J usage is TRBJ1-1; weak D call: TRBD1 (6 bases). This CDR3 region has 17 residues. V was shortened by 2 bases and J by 4 bases, with 20 bases between the two germline ends. Germline loops: CDR1 LNHDA, CDR2 SQIVND (reference sequence). The DNA of the CDR3 is TGTGCCAGTAGTATACTTACGAAACCAGGGGAGGGCACTGAAGCTTTCTTT. This codes for CASSILTKPGEGTEAFF.

The V and J genes are TRBV4-1 and TRBJ2-7; 8 bases are shared with TRBD2. The CDR3 loop spans 13 amino acids. Germline trimming cut 11 bases from V and 1 base from J; bases unmatched to any gene: 7. Germline V CDR1 and CDR2: MGHRA, YSYEKL. CDR3 sequence: CASSGGRSYEQYF. The CDR3 region has the DNA TGCGCCTCGAGCGGGGGAAGGTCCTACGAGCAGTACTTC.

This chain links TRBV7-2 with TRBJ1-2; D gene unclear. Trimming pared 1 base from V and 1 base from J, leaving 13 bases between. The CDR3 loop spans 16 amino acids. Germline V lookup: CDR1 SGHTA, CDR2 FQGNSA. Here the CDR3 reads CASSLGSRGNNYGYTF. CDR3 nucleotides: TGTGCCAGCAGCTTAGGCAGCAGAGGAAATAACTATGGCTACACCTTC.

This clone came up once. The chain recombines TRBV2 with TRBJ2-1; 10 nucleotides agree with TRBD2. The CDR3 sequence is 13 residues long. From germline, CDR1 is SNHLY and CDR2 FYNNEI. J gave up 8 bases and V 5 bases, and 3 bases lay outside the gene matches. The CDR3 reads CASSLAGGYEQFF. The CDR3 coding sequence is TGTGCCAGCAGTTTAGCGGGAGGTTATGAGCAGTTCTTC. Full variable domain (missing parts from reference TRBV2 and TRBJ2-1): EPEVTQTPSHQVTQMGQEVILRCVPISNHLYFYWYRQILGQKVEFLVSFYNNEISEKSEIFDDQFSVERPDGSNFTLKIRSTKLEDSAMYFCASSLAGGYEQFFGPGTRLTVL.

The J gene is TRBJ2-7, the V gene TRBV7-8; D may be TRBD2 (6 bases). V was shortened by 4 bases and J by 3 bases, with 10 bases between the two germline ends. The CDR3 loop spans 13 amino acids. CDR1 SGHVS and CDR2 FQNEAQ come from the germline V gene. Written as DNA, the CDR3 is TGTGCCAGCAGCTCCCGGGGGAACTACGAGCAGTACTTC. This gives the protein CASSSRGNYEQYF.

V and J are TRBV5-1 and TRBJ2-2; the match to TRBD1 covers 8 bases. Germline V gives CDR1 SGHRS, CDR2 YFSETQ. The trim removed 4 bases at V and 7 bases at J, leaving 6 bases unmatched. The CDR3 loop spans 14 amino acids. The DNA for the CDR3 is TGCGCCAGCAGCGGAGGACAGGGTATCGGGGAGCTGTTTTTT. Its translation is CASSGGQGIGELFF.

CDR3 amino acids: CASSVDRLQPQHF. Written as DNA, the CDR3 is TGTGCCAGCAGCGTAGACAGGCTTCAGCCCCAGCATTTT. This chain uses TRBV7-8 with TRBJ1-5; D is perhaps TRBD1 (6 bases). Germline V gene data show CDR1 as SGHVS and CDR2 as FQNEAQ. This CDR3 is built from 13 residues. Trimming took off 5 bases at V and 6 bases at J, with 11 bases between the two ends. The full variable domain, in which reference TRBV7-8 and TRBJ1-5 provide the parts outside the CDR3, is GAGVSQSPRYKVAKRGQDVALRCDPISGHVSLFWYQQALGQGPEFLTYFQNEAQLDKSGLPSDRFFAERPEGSVSTLKIQRTQQEDSAVYLCASSVDRLQPQHFGDGTRLSIL.

The rearrangement links TRBV2 to TRBJ2-1; D not certain. This CDR3 has 13 amino acids. Trimming pared 8 bases from V and 8 bases from J, leaving 16 bases between. CDR1 is SNHLY and CDR2 is FYNNEI in the germline V gene. The CDR3 coding sequence is TGTGCCAGCCACCTGAGTTCCCTTGATGAGCAGTTCTTC. Translating gives CASHLSSLDEQFF.

This clone turned up a few times. The chain is built from TRBV30 and TRBJ1-1; D possibly corresponds to TRBD1 (5 bases). The CDR3 sequence is 14 residues long. Trimming pared 0 bases from V and 3 bases from J, leaving 11 bases between. Germline values: CDR1 GTSNPN, CDR2 SVGIG (reference sequence). CDR3 DNA: TGTGCCTGGAGTGTTGGGGCGACCCACACTGAAGCTTTCTTT. This sequence encodes CAWSVGATHTEAFF.

The J gene is TRBJ2-7, the V gene TRBV5-1; D is undetermined. Germline V CDR1 and CDR2: SGHRS, YFSETQ. The V end lost 0 bases, the J end lost 0 bases, and 10 bases lay between the germline ends. The CDR3 has 15 residues. The CDR3 nucleotides are TGCGCCAGCAGCTTGGGCGCCCTGCTCTCCTACGAGCAGTACTTC. Amino acid sequence: CASSLGALLSYEQYF.

The chain recombines TRBV4-1 with TRBJ2-5, with 8 positions matching TRBD2. CDR3 size: 16 residues. The V and J ends lost 2 bases and 5 bases, in that order; junction bases with no gene match: 10. Germline-derived CDR1 and CDR2 are MGHRA and YSYEKL. The CDR3 loop is CASSQSGGLVVETQYF. The CDR3 DNA reads as TGCGCCAGCAGCCAATCGGGGGGGCTGGTGGTGGAGACCCAGTACTTC.

The J gene is TRBJ2-2, the V gene TRBV19, with D perhaps TRBD2 (6 bases). CDR1 and CDR2 from the germline V gene are LNHDA and SQIVND (reference sequence). The V and J ends lost 4 bases and 5 bases respectively, with 14 bases between them. This CDR3 region has 15 residues. For the CDR3, the DNA is TGTGCCAGTAGTAATCCGGGAGTAGGTACCGGGGAGCTGTTTTTT. Its protein is CASSNPGVGTGELFF.

This clone has only one observation. The gene calls are TRBV7-9 and TRBJ1-4; D uncertain. V shed 1 base and J shed 3 bases, with 6 bases lying between them. Germline assignment: CDR1 SEHNR and CDR2 FQNEAQ (reference sequence). The CDR3 extends over 14 amino acids. CDR3 sequence reads: CASSLGSPNEKLFF. CDR3 nucleotides: TGTGCCAGCAGCTTAGGCAGTCCTAATGAAAAACTGTTTTTT.

This chain connects TRBV15 to TRBJ1-5; D ambiguous. Germline V gene data show CDR1 as LNHNV and CDR2 as YYDKDF (reference sequence). The CDR3 covers 14 residues. Trimming stripped 1 base from V and 0 bases from J, with 4 bases between. The CDR3 is CATSRGGSNQPQHF. In DNA form, the CDR3 reads TGTGCCACCAGCAGAGGCGGTAGCAATCAGCCCCAGCATTTT.

V is TRBV28 and J is TRBJ1-5; TRBD1 matches 9 bases. This CDR3 is 15 amino acids long. The germline CDR1 and CDR2 sequences are MDHEN and SYDVKM. The trim removed 7 bases at V and 6 bases at J, leaving 10 bases unmatched. The CDR3 reads CASMKDRGGGQPQHF. The CDR3 DNA reads as TGTGCCAGCATGAAGGACAGGGGAGGAGGTCAGCCCCAGCATTTT.

This clone turned up a few times. This chain links TRBV10-3 with TRBJ1-5; D is unresolved. The ends were cut back, 6 bases at V and 4 bases at J, with 7 bases in the middle. The CDR3 sequence is 12 residues long. Germline CDR1 and CDR2: ENHRY and SYGVKD. The DNA of the CDR3 is TGTGCCATCAGCCCGACTAATCAGCCCCAGCATTTT. This encodes CAISPTNQPQHF.